The present T cell receptor (beta chain) was sequenced within a study of shared clonotypes between healthy human individuals. The repertoire was sequenced with immunoSEQ multiplex PCR; TCRdb's copy has only in-frame clones and lacks some. The data hold about 2,200,000 clones, with about 92% observed a single time. Naive CD8 cells, CD45RO-negative and positively selected for CCR7, excluded terminally differentiated effector memory CD45RA+ cells. Germline CDR1 reads SEHNR; CDR2 reads FQNEAQ (reference sequence). The length of the CDR3 is 16 residues. J lost 2 bases, V lost 1 base, and 3 bases had no gene match.

The chain joins TRBV7-9 to TRBJ1-3; 9 bases line up with TRBD1. The source material was naive CD8+ T cells from PBMCs. The clonotype originates from a man aged 18 to 35 in good health. Some clones in this sample may be carry-over from other donors' samples. CDR3 loop: CASSLVRDRAGNTIYF. In DNA form, the CDR3 reads TGTGCCAGCAGCTTAGTAAGGGACAGGGCTGGAAACACCATATATTTT.